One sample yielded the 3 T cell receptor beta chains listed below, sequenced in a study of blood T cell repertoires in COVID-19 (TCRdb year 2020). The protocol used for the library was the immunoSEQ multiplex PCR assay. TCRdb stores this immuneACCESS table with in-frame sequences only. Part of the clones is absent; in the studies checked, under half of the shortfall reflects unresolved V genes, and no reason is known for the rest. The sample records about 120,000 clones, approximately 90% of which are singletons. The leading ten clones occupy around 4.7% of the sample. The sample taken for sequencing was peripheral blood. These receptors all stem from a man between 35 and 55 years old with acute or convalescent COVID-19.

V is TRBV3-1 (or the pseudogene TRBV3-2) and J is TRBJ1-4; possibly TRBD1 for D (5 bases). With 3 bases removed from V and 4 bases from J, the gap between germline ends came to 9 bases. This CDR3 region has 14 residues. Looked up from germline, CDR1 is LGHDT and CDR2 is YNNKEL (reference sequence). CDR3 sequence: CASSHRQFNEKLFF. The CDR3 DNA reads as TGTGCCAGCAGCCACCGACAGTTTAATGAAAAACTGTTTTTT.

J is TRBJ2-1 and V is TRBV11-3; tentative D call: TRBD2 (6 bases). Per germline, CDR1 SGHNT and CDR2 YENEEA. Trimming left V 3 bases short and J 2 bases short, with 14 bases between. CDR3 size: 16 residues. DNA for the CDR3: TGTGCCAGCAGCTTCGGGGGACGGTCGGCCTACAATGAGCAGTTCTTC. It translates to CASSFGGRSAYNEQFF.

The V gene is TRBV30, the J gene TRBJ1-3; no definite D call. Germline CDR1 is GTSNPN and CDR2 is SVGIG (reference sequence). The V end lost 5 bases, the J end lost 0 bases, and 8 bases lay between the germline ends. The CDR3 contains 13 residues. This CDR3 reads CAWGFRSGNTIYF. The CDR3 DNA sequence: TGTGCCTGGGGATTTCGCTCTGGAAACACCATATATTTT. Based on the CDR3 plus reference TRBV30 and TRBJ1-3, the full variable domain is SQTIHQWPATLVQPVGSPLSLECTVEGTSNPNLYWYRQAAGRGLQLLFYSVGIGQISSEVPQNLSASRPQDRQFILSSKKLLLSDSGFYLCAWGFRSGNTIYFGEGSWLTVV.